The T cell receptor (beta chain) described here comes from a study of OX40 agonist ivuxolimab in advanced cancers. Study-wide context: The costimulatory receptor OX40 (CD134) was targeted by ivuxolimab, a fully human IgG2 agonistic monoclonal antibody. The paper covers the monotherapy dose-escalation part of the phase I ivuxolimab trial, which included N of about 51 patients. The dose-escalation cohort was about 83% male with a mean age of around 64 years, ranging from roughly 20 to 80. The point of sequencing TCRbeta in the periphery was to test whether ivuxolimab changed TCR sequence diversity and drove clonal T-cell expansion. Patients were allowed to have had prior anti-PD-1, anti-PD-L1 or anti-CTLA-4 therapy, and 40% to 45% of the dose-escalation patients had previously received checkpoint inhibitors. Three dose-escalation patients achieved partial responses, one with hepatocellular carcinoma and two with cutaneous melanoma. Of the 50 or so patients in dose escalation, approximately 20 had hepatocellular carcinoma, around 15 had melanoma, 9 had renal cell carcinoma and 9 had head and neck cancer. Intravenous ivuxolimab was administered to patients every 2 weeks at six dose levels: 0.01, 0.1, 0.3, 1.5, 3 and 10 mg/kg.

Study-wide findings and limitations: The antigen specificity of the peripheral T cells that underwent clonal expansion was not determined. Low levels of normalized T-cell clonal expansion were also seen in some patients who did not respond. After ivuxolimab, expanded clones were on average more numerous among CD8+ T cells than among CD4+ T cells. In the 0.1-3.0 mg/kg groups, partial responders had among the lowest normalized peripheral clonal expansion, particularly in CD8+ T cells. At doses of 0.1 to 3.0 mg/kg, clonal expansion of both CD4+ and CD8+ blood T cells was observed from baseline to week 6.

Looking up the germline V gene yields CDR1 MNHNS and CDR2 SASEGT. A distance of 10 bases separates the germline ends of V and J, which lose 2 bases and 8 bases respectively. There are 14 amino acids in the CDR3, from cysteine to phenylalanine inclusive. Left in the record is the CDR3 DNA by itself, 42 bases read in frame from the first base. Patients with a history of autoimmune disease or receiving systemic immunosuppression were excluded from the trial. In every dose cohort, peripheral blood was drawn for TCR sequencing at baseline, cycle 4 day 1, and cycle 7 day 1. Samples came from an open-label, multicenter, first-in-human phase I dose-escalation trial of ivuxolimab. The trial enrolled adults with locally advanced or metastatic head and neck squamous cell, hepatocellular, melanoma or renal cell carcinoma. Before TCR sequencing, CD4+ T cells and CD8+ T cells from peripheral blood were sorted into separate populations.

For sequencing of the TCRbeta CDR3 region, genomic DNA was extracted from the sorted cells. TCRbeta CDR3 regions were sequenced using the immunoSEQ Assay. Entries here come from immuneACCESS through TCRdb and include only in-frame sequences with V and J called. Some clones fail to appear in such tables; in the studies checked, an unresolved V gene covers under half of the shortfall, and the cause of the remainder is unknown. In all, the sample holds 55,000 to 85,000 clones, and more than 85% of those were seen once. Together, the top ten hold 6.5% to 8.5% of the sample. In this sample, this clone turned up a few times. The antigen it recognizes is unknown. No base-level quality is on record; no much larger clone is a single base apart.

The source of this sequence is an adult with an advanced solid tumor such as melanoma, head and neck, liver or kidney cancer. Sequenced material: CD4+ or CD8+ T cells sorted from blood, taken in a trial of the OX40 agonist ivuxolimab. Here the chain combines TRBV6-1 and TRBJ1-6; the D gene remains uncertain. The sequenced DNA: TGTGCCAGCAGTGAATTGACGGTAGATTCACCCCTCCACTTT. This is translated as CASSELTVDSPLHF.